These T cell receptor beta chains were read from a single sample in a study of T cells after yellow fever vaccination. TCRdb re-derived calls from the 5' RACE reads in MiXCR, one entry per CDR3 protein. The table includes a few hundred thousand distinct CDR3 sequences, 15% to 20% detected once. The source material was PBMCs, sampled 15 days after the yellow fever booster vaccination. The origin of the receptors is a man in his thirties or forties who received the YFV17D yellow fever vaccine. Both conserved end residues are part of each CDR3. The D gene is left open where the match is weak. Clone size is not always given. Where it is, it says once, few, many or a class for expanded clones.

cdr3_length: 14; d_call: NA; clone_size: NA; v_call: TRBV4-3; j_call: TRBJ2-3; cdr3_nt: TGCGCCAGCAGCCCACGGACACCGCCGGATACGCAGTATTTT; cdr3_aa: CASSPRTPPDTQYF
cdr3_length: 15; d_call: NA; clone_size: few; v_call: TRBV30; j_call: TRBJ1-1; cdr3_nt: TGTGCCTGGGGACGAAGACAAGCGATGAACACTGAAGCTTTCTTT; cdr3_aa: CAWGRRQAMNTEAFF
cdr3_length: 14; d_call: NA; clone_size: few; v_call: TRBV5-4; j_call: TRBJ2-1; cdr3_nt: TGTGCCAGCAGCTTGGAGTGGCAGAACAATGAGCAGTTCTTC; cdr3_aa: CASSLEWQNNEQFF
cdr3_length: 17; d_call: TRBD2; clone_size: few; v_call: TRBV5-1; j_call: TRBJ2-5; cdr3_nt: TGCGCCAGCAGCTTGGGAACTAGCGGGAGTGTCGTGGAGACCCAGTACTTC; cdr3_aa: CASSLGTSGSVVETQYF
cdr3_length: 12; d_call: NA; clone_size: NA; v_call: TRBV7-8; j_call: TRBJ2-7; cdr3_nt: TGTGCCAGCAGAAGCTCAGGGGTCGAGCAGTACTTC; cdr3_aa: CASRSSGVEQYF
cdr3_length: 19; d_call: TRBD2; clone_size: few; v_call: TRBV20-1; j_call: TRBJ2-7; cdr3_nt: TGCAGTGCTAGGTCCCCTCTGGGAGCGGGAAAGCGGGGTGGCGTCGAGCAGTACTTC; cdr3_aa: CSARSPLGAGKRGGVEQYF
cdr3_length: 14; d_call: NA; clone_size: few; v_call: TRBV7-2; j_call: TRBJ2-2; cdr3_nt: TGTGCCAGCAGCTTAGATACCAGACACGGGGAGCTGTTTTTT; cdr3_aa: CASSLDTRHGELFF
cdr3_length: 10; d_call: NA; clone_size: NA; v_call: TRBV11-2; j_call: TRBJ2-7; cdr3_nt: TGTGCCAGCAGTCAGTACGAGCAGTACTTC; cdr3_aa: CASSQYEQYF
cdr3_length: 20; d_call: NA; clone_size: NA; v_call: TRBV5-1; j_call: TRBJ2-6; cdr3_nt: TGCGCCAGCAGCTTGGTCAGGGGAAACAGAGAACTCTCTGGGGCCAACGTCCTGACTTTC; cdr3_aa: CASSLVRGNRELSGANVLTF
cdr3_length: 15; d_call: TRBD1; clone_size: few; v_call: TRBV6-5; j_call: TRBJ2-5; cdr3_nt: TGTGCCAGCAGTTGGGGGACAGGGGTTCTAGAGACCCAGTACTTC; cdr3_aa: CASSWGTGVLETQYF
cdr3_length: 18; d_call: NA; clone_size: NA; v_call: TRBV6-1; j_call: TRBJ2-1; cdr3_nt: TGTGCCAGCAGCCGGAGGGGTAGCGGAAAGAGCTCCTACAATGAGCAGTTCTTC; cdr3_aa: CASSRRGSGKSSYNEQFF
cdr3_length: 15; d_call: NA; clone_size: few; v_call: TRBV3-1; j_call: TRBJ2-5; cdr3_nt: TGTGCCAGCAGAGGAACGGGATTCACACAAGAGACCCAGTACTTC; cdr3_aa: CASRGTGFTQETQYF
cdr3_length: 12; d_call: NA; clone_size: NA; v_call: TRBV28; j_call: TRBJ2-7; cdr3_nt: TGTGCCAGCAGGCAGGTGTTATACGAGCAGTACTTC; cdr3_aa: CASRQVLYEQYF
cdr3_length: 15; d_call: NA; clone_size: few; v_call: TRBV21-1; j_call: TRBJ1-2; cdr3_nt: TGTGCCAGCAGCTCCTTCTTCAGAGCTAACTATGGCTACACCTTC; cdr3_aa: CASSSFFRANYGYTF
cdr3_length: 15; d_call: NA; clone_size: NA; v_call: TRBV20-1; j_call: TRBJ2-3; cdr3_nt: TGCAGTGCTAGTCGAGGGCTAGGTTCGAGGGATACGCAGTATTTT; cdr3_aa: CSASRGLGSRDTQYF
cdr3_length: 13; d_call: NA; clone_size: few; v_call: TRBV5-1; j_call: TRBJ2-1; cdr3_nt: TGCGCCAGCAGCGCCAACCCCGGTAATGAGCAGTTCTTC; cdr3_aa: CASSANPGNEQFF
cdr3_length: 16; d_call: NA; clone_size: NA; v_call: TRBV5-1; j_call: TRBJ2-1; cdr3_nt: TGCGCCAGCAGCTTGGATCGGGCAAGCTCCTACAATGAGCAGTTCTTC; cdr3_aa: CASSLDRASSYNEQFF
cdr3_length: 15; d_call: NA; clone_size: few; v_call: TRBV7-8; j_call: TRBJ1-5; cdr3_nt: TGTGCCAGCAGTCCCGGACAGTATAGCAATCAGCCCCAGCATTTT; cdr3_aa: CASSPGQYSNQPQHF
cdr3_length: 20; d_call: TRBD2; clone_size: few; v_call: TRBV7-6; j_call: TRBJ2-1; cdr3_nt: TGTGCCAGCAGCTTACGTCTGAGGCTAGCGGGAGGGCCCTCCTACAATGAGCAGTTCTTC; cdr3_aa: CASSLRLRLAGGPSYNEQFF
cdr3_length: 15; d_call: NA; clone_size: few; v_call: TRBV20-1; j_call: TRBJ2-1; cdr3_nt: TGCAGTGCTGGGTCCTCGGGGCTTGGGGGTTCCGAGCAGTTCTTC; cdr3_aa: CSAGSSGLGGSEQFF
cdr3_length: 13; d_call: NA; clone_size: NA; v_call: TRBV20-1; j_call: TRBJ2-5; cdr3_nt: TGCAGTGCTAGTACCGGACGGGAAGAGACCCAGTACTTC; cdr3_aa: CSASTGREETQYF
cdr3_length: 14; d_call: NA; clone_size: many; v_call: TRBV20-1; j_call: TRBJ2-3; cdr3_nt: TGCAGTGCTATCGGGCCGCTAAGCACAGATACGCAGTATTTT; cdr3_aa: CSAIGPLSTDTQYF
cdr3_length: 17; d_call: NA; clone_size: few; v_call: TRBV20-1; j_call: TRBJ2-7; cdr3_nt: TGCAGTGCTAGAGATATCCGGCGGCAGGGTGTAACCTACGAGCAGTACTTC; cdr3_aa: CSARDIRRQGVTYEQYF
cdr3_length: 15; d_call: TRBD2; clone_size: NA; v_call: TRBV20-1; j_call: TRBJ2-3; cdr3_nt: TGCAGTGCTAGAGGAGGACGGGAGGTCACAGATACGCAGTATTTT; cdr3_aa: CSARGGREVTDTQYF
cdr3_length: 14; d_call: TRBD1; clone_size: few; v_call: TRBV29-1; j_call: TRBJ2-1; cdr3_nt: TGCAGCGTACATCCGGGACAGGGGGGGAATGAGCAGTTCTTC; cdr3_aa: CSVHPGQGGNEQFF
cdr3_length: 16; d_call: TRBD2; clone_size: few; v_call: TRBV12-3/TRBV12-4; j_call: TRBJ2-5; cdr3_nt: TGTGCCAGCAGCGCCCGGCGGGAGACGGGCCAAGAGACCCAGTACTTC; cdr3_aa: CASSARRETGQETQYF
cdr3_length: 15; d_call: NA; clone_size: NA; v_call: TRBV18; j_call: TRBJ2-7; cdr3_nt: TGTGCCAGCTCACCATCCGCCGACAAGACCTACGAGCAGTACTTC; cdr3_aa: CASSPSADKTYEQYF
cdr3_length: 16; d_call: TRBD2; clone_size: few; v_call: TRBV7-9; j_call: TRBJ2-3; cdr3_nt: TGTGCCAGCAGCTCCTTGCTAGCGGGAGCTTTGAATACGCAGTATTTT; cdr3_aa: CASSSLLAGALNTQYF
cdr3_length: 17; d_call: NA; clone_size: NA; v_call: TRBV5-1; j_call: TRBJ1-2; cdr3_nt: TGCGCCAGCAGCCTGGACAGTGGGGTCCCGAGGTCCTATGGCTACACCTTC; cdr3_aa: CASSLDSGVPRSYGYTF
cdr3_length: 17; d_call: NA; clone_size: few; v_call: TRBV7-8; j_call: TRBJ2-7; cdr3_nt: TGTGCCAGCAGCTTAGTTTTTGGGCCTCGGGCTACCTACGAGCAGTACTTC; cdr3_aa: CASSLVFGPRATYEQYF
cdr3_length: 17; d_call: NA; clone_size: few; v_call: TRBV30; j_call: TRBJ2-3; cdr3_nt: TGTGCCTGGAGTCCATCGCCCGGGACAATGGGCACAGATACGCAGTATTTT; cdr3_aa: CAWSPSPGTMGTDTQYF
cdr3_length: 13; d_call: NA; clone_size: few; v_call: TRBV29-1; j_call: TRBJ2-3; cdr3_nt: TGCAGCGTTGCCTACCGTAGCACAGATACGCAGTATTTT; cdr3_aa: CSVAYRSTDTQYF
cdr3_length: 14; d_call: NA; clone_size: NA; v_call: TRBV14; j_call: TRBJ1-2; cdr3_nt: TGTGCCAGCAGCCGGGCAGGGAATAACTATGGCTACACCTTC; cdr3_aa: CASSRAGNNYGYTF
cdr3_length: 14; d_call: TRBD2; clone_size: NA; v_call: TRBV20-1; j_call: TRBJ2-7; cdr3_nt: TGCAGTGCTAGGGGGACTAGCGGACTCTACGAGCAGTACTTC; cdr3_aa: CSARGTSGLYEQYF
cdr3_length: 14; d_call: NA; clone_size: NA; v_call: TRBV7-2; j_call: TRBJ2-3; cdr3_nt: TGTGCCAGCAGCTTAGACGCCTACACAGATACGCAGTATTTT; cdr3_aa: CASSLDAYTDTQYF
cdr3_length: 16; d_call: NA; clone_size: once; v_call: TRBV20-1; j_call: TRBJ2-7; cdr3_nt: TGCAGTGCTAGAGACTTTTGGGCGGGGAGCTCCTACGAGCAGTACTTC; cdr3_aa: CSARDFWAGSSYEQYF
cdr3_length: 16; d_call: TRBD2; clone_size: few; v_call: TRBV28; j_call: TRBJ2-7; cdr3_nt: TGTGCCAGCCATTCCGGGGGGGGCAACCCGTCCTACGAGCAGTACTTC; cdr3_aa: CASHSGGGNPSYEQYF
cdr3_length: 13; d_call: NA; clone_size: few; v_call: TRBV7-2; j_call: TRBJ2-5; cdr3_nt: TGTGCCAGCAGCTTGTTCGGGCAAGAGACCCAGTACTTC; cdr3_aa: CASSLFGQETQYF
cdr3_length: 16; d_call: NA; clone_size: NA; v_call: TRBV7-2; j_call: TRBJ2-2; cdr3_nt: TGTGCCAGCATCCCCGGCCGATTCGTGAACACCGGGGAGCTGTTTTTT; cdr3_aa: CASIPGRFVNTGELFF
cdr3_length: 16; d_call: TRBD2; clone_size: NA; v_call: TRBV29-1; j_call: TRBJ2-1; cdr3_nt: TGCAGCGTTGTTCCAGCGGGAGGGCTAGCCTACAATGAGCAGTTCTTC; cdr3_aa: CSVVPAGGLAYNEQFF
cdr3_length: 12; d_call: NA; clone_size: NA; v_call: TRBV29-1; j_call: TRBJ2-7; cdr3_nt: TGCAGCGTTCGAGGACCTTCCTACGAGCAGTACTTC; cdr3_aa: CSVRGPSYEQYF
cdr3_length: 15; d_call: NA; clone_size: NA; v_call: TRBV20-1; j_call: TRBJ2-3; cdr3_nt: TGCAGTGCTAGAGAAGTTAGGGTTAGCACAGATACGCAGTATTTT; cdr3_aa: CSAREVRVSTDTQYF
cdr3_length: 15; d_call: NA; clone_size: few; v_call: TRBV29-1; j_call: TRBJ2-1; cdr3_nt: TGCAGCGTTATACGCCGGACCGCGTTGGTAAATGAGCAGTTCTTC; cdr3_aa: CSVIRRTALVNEQFF
cdr3_length: 12; d_call: NA; clone_size: few; v_call: TRBV28; j_call: TRBJ2-3; cdr3_nt: TGTGCCAGCGGCTGGGGCACAGATACGCAGTATTTT; cdr3_aa: CASGWGTDTQYF
cdr3_length: 17; d_call: NA; clone_size: few; v_call: TRBV12-3/TRBV12-4; j_call: TRBJ2-3; cdr3_nt: TGTGCCAGCAGTCCACAGACAGGCGGCCCCCGTACAGATACGCAGTATTTT; cdr3_aa: CASSPQTGGPRTDTQYF
cdr3_length: 16; d_call: NA; clone_size: few; v_call: TRBV12-3/TRBV12-4; j_call: TRBJ2-3; cdr3_nt: TGTGCCAGCAGCCGCGGAGCCAGAAGAGGGGCAGATACGCAGTATTTT; cdr3_aa: CASSRGARRGADTQYF
cdr3_length: 16; d_call: TRBD2; clone_size: NA; v_call: TRBV7-3; j_call: TRBJ2-2; cdr3_nt: TGTGCCAGCAGCTCACCCTGGGGGACTAGCGCCGGGGAGCTGTTTTTT; cdr3_aa: CASSSPWGTSAGELFF
cdr3_length: 13; d_call: TRBD2; clone_size: NA; v_call: TRBV20-1; j_call: TRBJ2-3; cdr3_nt: TGCAGTGCTACCCGGGACTACACAGATACGCAGTATTTT; cdr3_aa: CSATRDYTDTQYF
cdr3_length: 14; d_call: NA; clone_size: NA; v_call: TRBV18; j_call: TRBJ2-1; cdr3_nt: TGTGCCAGCTCACCAATGCGGTCTAGGAATGAGCAGTTCTTC; cdr3_aa: CASSPMRSRNEQFF
cdr3_length: 14; d_call: TRBD1; clone_size: NA; v_call: TRBV7-9; j_call: TRBJ1-6; cdr3_nt: TGTGCCAGCAGCCCGGGACAGGGATATTCACCCCTCCACTTT; cdr3_aa: CASSPGQGYSPLHF
cdr3_length: 13; d_call: TRBD1; clone_size: NA; v_call: TRBV27; j_call: TRBJ1-3; cdr3_nt: TGTGCCAGCAGGACAGGGAAGGGCAACACCATATATTTT; cdr3_aa: CASRTGKGNTIYF
cdr3_length: 15; d_call: TRBD1; clone_size: few; v_call: TRBV3-1; j_call: TRBJ2-7; cdr3_nt: TGTGCCAGCAGCCAAGCAGGGACAGGCTCCTACGAGCAGTACTTC; cdr3_aa: CASSQAGTGSYEQYF
cdr3_length: 11; d_call: NA; clone_size: NA; v_call: TRBV6-2/TRBV6-3; j_call: TRBJ2-7; cdr3_nt: TGTGCCAGCGGTTTCCCCTACGAGCAGTACTTC; cdr3_aa: CASGFPYEQYF
cdr3_length: 12; d_call: TRBD1; clone_size: once; v_call: TRBV10-3; j_call: TRBJ2-1; cdr3_nt: TGTGCCATATCGGGACAGAACAATGAGCAGTTCTTC; cdr3_aa: CAISGQNNEQFF